The clone carrying this T cell receptor (beta chain) was detected once. Its antigen remains unidentified. These data come from a study of T cell responses to AZD1222 COVID-19 vaccine. Points from the study as a whole: The peak T cell response came first, and repertoires were sampled only after it. Among the donors, most were white British and more were female, and clonal diversity was possibly underestimated.

Clones were sequenced by immunoSEQ multiplex PCR, and TCRdb holds only the in-frame ones, with some missing. The table has about 170,000 clones, about 83% seen once. With 0 bases clipped from V and 6 bases from J, the junction kept 9 bases outside the gene matches. The CDR3 has 15 residues. Per germline, CDR1 SGHTS and CDR2 YDEGEE. This receptor was identified in an adult who received the AZD1222 COVID-19 vaccine. V is TRBV5-8 and J is TRBJ2-7; 7 nucleotides line up with TRBD1. The sequences come from peripheral blood, collected 28 days after the second AZD1222 dose. CDR3 coding DNA: TGTGCCAGCAGCTTGGGGACAGGCCGCCCAGGCGAGCAGTACTTC. Translated, it gives CASSLGTGRPGEQYF. Combining the CDR3 with reference TRBV5-8 and TRBJ2-7 gives the whole variable domain EAGVTQSPTHLIKTRGQQATLRCSPISGHTSVYWYQQALGLGLQFLLWYDEGEERNRGNFPPRFSGRQFPNYSSELNVNALELEDSALYLCASSLGTGRPGEQYFGPGTRLTVT.